One sample yielded the 5 T cell receptor beta chains listed below, sequenced in a study of OX40 agonist ivuxolimab in advanced cancers. Some clones are missing from TCRdb's copy, which holds only in-frame ones; the method was immunoSEQ multiplex PCR. In the table there are approximately 9,300 clones, about 90% of which are singletons. The specimen was CD4+ or CD8+ T cells sorted from blood, collected in a trial of the OX40 agonist ivuxolimab. The source is an adult with an advanced solid tumor such as melanoma, head and neck, liver or kidney cancer.

The chain recombines TRBV10-1 with TRBJ2-2; 9 positions agree with TRBD1. The CDR3 extends over 15 amino acids. The J segment lost 0 bases and the V segment lost 4 bases, leaving 0 bases of the junction unmatched. Germline V CDR1 and CDR2: WNHNN, SYGVQD (reference sequence). CDR3 bases: TGCGCCAGCAGTGGGACAGGGGCGAACACCGGGGAGCTGTTTTTT. Translated, it gives CASSGTGANTGELFF.

This rearrangement joins TRBV4-2 to TRBJ2-2; a weak D match, TRBD2 (6 bases). V dropped 0 bases and J dropped 7 bases, with 12 bases sitting between them. This CDR3 spans 15 amino acids. Germline CDR1 and CDR2: LGHNA and YNFKEQ. The CDR3 region is CASSQDLGGGGELFF. Here the CDR3 DNA reads TGTGCCAGCAGCCAAGATCTCGGGGGTGGCGGGGAGCTGTTTTTT.

The gene calls are TRBV21-1 and TRBJ2-7; the table assigns TRBD2, which was not confirmed against the DNA. TRBV21-1 is recorded as a pseudogene. This CDR3 comprises 13 residues. DNA of the CDR3: TGTGCCACCCCAATTCGAGGGTTGAACGAGCAGTACTTC. Its protein product is CATPIRGLNEQYF.

The chain uses TRBV9 and TRBJ2-1; 7 nucleotides align to TRBD2. The CDR3 covers 15 residues. V was pared by 0 bases and J by 7 bases, with 7 bases of the junction left unmatched. Per germline, CDR1 SGDLS and CDR2 YYNGEE. The DNA of the CDR3 is TGTGCCAGCAGCGTAGGAAGCGGGATAGGGAATGAGCAGTTCTTC. Its protein product is CASSVGSGIGNEQFF. Combining the CDR3 with reference TRBV9 and TRBJ2-1 gives the whole variable domain DSGVTQTPKHLITATGQRVTLRCSPRSGDLSVYWYQQSLDQGLQFLIQYYNGEERAKGNILERFSAQQFPDLHSELNLSSLELGDSALYFCASSVGSGIGNEQFFGPGTRLTVL.

This chain joins TRBV2 and TRBJ1-1; D gene uncertain. CDR1 and CDR2 (germline): SNHLY, FYNNEI. This CDR3 is 13 amino acids long. V gave up 0 bases and J gave up 0 bases, with 2 bases separating them. This CDR3 reads CASSEALNTEAFF. CDR3 sequence (DNA): TGTGCCAGCAGTGAAGCGTTGAACACTGAAGCTTTCTTT.